Below, 26 T cell receptor beta chains from the same sample are listed, as sequenced in a study of blood T cell repertoires in COVID-19. Sequencing was performed with immunoSEQ multiplex PCR; in TCRdb, only in-frame clones are kept and a portion is missing. The data contain 150,000 to 200,000 clones, approximately 86% of them singletons. Sequencing used peripheral blood. Every receptor here comes from a woman of 80 years or more with acute or convalescent COVID-19.

The rearrangement joins TRBV7-2 to TRBJ2-3, with 13 bases fitting TRBD2. The CDR3 runs 16 residues. The V and J ends lost 6 bases and 2 bases, in that order; junction bases with no gene match: 5. Germline V lookup: CDR1 SGHTA, CDR2 FQGNSA. The CDR3, as DNA: TGTGCCAGCAGACTGACTAGCGGGGGGACCACAGATACGCAGTATTTT. This encodes CASRLTSGGTTDTQYF.

V is TRBV6-5 and J is TRBJ1-2; D is possibly TRBD1 (5 bases). The V and J ends lost 0 bases and 13 bases respectively, with 15 bases between them. Germline V CDR1 and CDR2: MNHEY, SVGAGI. The CDR3 spans 13 residues. The CDR3 loop is CASSYSISGGSTF. The DNA of the CDR3 is TGTGCCAGCAGTTACTCGATCAGCGGGGGTTCCACCTTC.

This clone was observed once. The rearrangement joins TRBV7-2 to TRBJ1-6; TRBD1 matches at 8 bases. The germline gives CDR1 SGHTA, CDR2 FQGNSA. This CDR3 has 17 residues. Losses at the gene ends were 2 bases for V and 9 bases for J; bases not matched to a gene: 12. The CDR3 loop reads CASSLLGRGQAGSPLHF. CDR3 DNA sequence: TGTGCCAGCAGCTTATTGGGTCGGGGACAGGCAGGTTCACCCCTCCACTTT.

The rearrangement links TRBV6-5 to TRBJ1-2; 8 nucleotides match TRBD1. The CDR3 is 15 amino acids. The germline V gene encodes CDR1 MNHEY and CDR2 SVGAGI. V lost 4 bases, J lost 3 bases, and 7 bases stayed unmatched. The CDR3 sequence: CASSSQDRADYGYTF. CDR3 coding DNA: TGTGCCAGCAGTTCCCAGGACAGGGCTGACTATGGCTACACCTTC.

The chain carries TRBV5-5 and TRBJ2-2; TRBD1 aligns across 11 bases. V was clipped by 5 bases and J by 5 bases; unmatched bases: 14. The CDR3 is 18 amino acids. Germline V gene sequence: CDR1 SGHKS, CDR2 YYEKEE (reference sequence). CDR3: CASSTAGTGGSATGELFF. The CDR3 DNA sequence: TGTGCCAGCAGTACGGCCGGGACAGGGGGATCGGCAACCGGGGAGCTGTTTTTT.

CDR3 in DNA: TGTGCCAGCAGCTTAGCTTACGGACTAGTAGAGTCAAGAAGGAGCAATGAGCAGTTCTTC. Translation: CASSLAYGLVESRRSNEQFF. The chain links TRBV7-2 to TRBJ2-1; 7 bases fit TRBD2. J lost 6 bases, V lost 0 bases, and 20 bases had no gene match. This CDR3 is 20 amino acids long. Germline-derived CDR1 and CDR2 are SGHTA and FQGNSA.

The rearrangement links TRBV6-6 to TRBJ2-1, with D perhaps TRBD2 (6 bases). Germline-derived CDR1 and CDR2 are MNHNY and SVGAGI (reference sequence). This CDR3 has 13 amino acids. V lost 5 bases and J lost 15, with 20 bases in between. DNA of the CDR3: TGTGCCAGCAGTCTCTCGGGCGGAGGGGTGGTGTTCTTC. Protein: CASSLSGGGVVFF.

The V gene is TRBV5-5, the J gene TRBJ2-7, with 8 bases aligning to TRBD1. CDR3 size: 15 residues. The junction had 6 bases not matched to a gene; V was cut back by 0 bases and J by 4 bases. Germline CDR1 and CDR2: SGHKS and YYEKEE (reference sequence). In DNA, the CDR3 is TGTGCCAGCAGCTTGGGACAGGGGAACGGTTACGAGCAGTACTTC. Translating it yields CASSLGQGNGYEQYF. Combining the CDR3 with reference TRBV5-5 and TRBJ2-7 gives the whole variable domain DAGVTQSPTHLIKTRGQQVTLRCSPISGHKSVSWYQQVLGQGPQFIFQYYEKEERGRGNFPDRFSARQFPNYSSELNVNALLLGDSALYLCASSLGQGNGYEQYFGPGTRLTVT.

The V call is TRBV2, the J call TRBJ2-1; the D is unclear. This CDR3 spans 12 amino acids. Germline-derived CDR1 and CDR2 are SNHLY and FYNNEI. V was pared by 0 bases and J by 8 bases, with 5 bases between. CDR3 region: CASSEAWHEQFF. The DNA of the CDR3 is TGTGCCAGCAGTGAAGCGTGGCATGAGCAGTTCTTC.

The rearrangement uses TRBV14 and TRBJ2-5, with D uncertain. V was cut by 3 bases and J by 1 base, with 6 bases left in between. The germline V gene encodes CDR1 SGHDN and CDR2 FVKESK. The CDR3 is made up of 13 amino acids. CDR3 sequence (DNA): TGTGCCAGCAGCCACGGTCCCCAAGAGACCCAGTACTTC. It yields the protein CASSHGPQETQYF.

The J gene is TRBJ1-2, the V gene TRBV9; D is unresolved. Trimming shortened V by 0 bases and J by 3 bases, and 6 bases separated the two germline ends. Per germline, CDR1 SGDLS and CDR2 YYNGEE. This CDR3 has 13 amino acids. The CDR3 DNA follows: TGTGCCAGCAGCGTAGAGTCAGACTATGGCTACACCTTC. Amino acids: CASSVESDYGYTF.

The CDR3 region has the DNA TGTGCCAGCAGCTTGCAGAGCGGGGCTGACACCGGGGAGCTGTTTTTT. This codes for CASSLQSGADTGELFF. The V call is TRBV7-2, the J call TRBJ2-2, with 7 bases lining up with TRBD2. V lost 3 bases, J lost 3 bases, and 7 bases stayed unmatched. The CDR3 length is 16 residues. Looked up from germline, CDR1 is SGHTA and CDR2 is FQGNSA.

As regards this clone: Other DNA sequences within the sample encode an identical CDR3. V is TRBV12-3 or TRBV12-4 and J is TRBJ2-7; 7 bases match TRBD1. With 6 bases clipped from V and 3 bases from J, the junction kept 5 bases outside the gene matches. CDR3 size: 13 residues. The CDR3 protein is CASRATGRYEQYF. CDR3 DNA sequence: TGTGCCAGCAGGGCGACAGGGCGCTACGAGCAGTACTTC.

The chain uses TRBV5-1 and TRBJ2-1; D unresolved. Trimming pared 0 bases from V and 0 bases from J, leaving 7 bases between. CDR3 length: 15 amino acids. Germline loops: CDR1 SGHRS, CDR2 YFSETQ. CDR3 loop: CASSLGLSSYNEQFF. The CDR3 bases are TGCGCCAGCAGCTTGGGACTCAGCTCCTACAATGAGCAGTTCTTC.

This sequence joins TRBV7-9 and TRBJ1-3; D might be TRBD1 (5 bases). Germline V gene data show CDR1 as SEHNR and CDR2 as FQNEAQ (reference sequence). The CDR3 loop spans 14 amino acids. Trimming pared 5 bases from V and 0 bases from J, leaving 8 bases between. CDR3 in amino acids: CASSRDFSGNTIYF. The CDR3 nucleotides read TGTGCCAGCAGCCGGGACTTCTCTGGAAACACCATATATTTT. The complete variable domain, with remaining parts taken from reference TRBV7-9 and TRBJ1-3, reads DTGVSQNPRHKITKRGQNVTFRCDPISEHNRLYWYRQTLGQGPEFLTYFQNEAQLEKSRLLSDRFSAERPKGSFSTLEIQRTEQGDSAMYLCASSRDFSGNTIYFGEGSWLTVV.

This sequence joins TRBV7-9 and TRBJ1-1; D may be TRBD1 (5 bases). Trimming left V 5 bases short and J 1 base short, with 11 bases between. Germline values: CDR1 SEHNR, CDR2 FQNEAQ (reference sequence). The CDR3 runs to 14 residues. CDR3 bases: TGTGCCAGCAGCGAAGGGACTTCGAACACTGAAGCTTTCTTT. Its protein is CASSEGTSNTEAFF.

CDR3: CASSRERTSGLDTQYF. The CDR3 nucleotides are TGCGCCAGCAGCCGCGAGAGGACTAGCGGGTTGGATACGCAGTATTTT. V usage is TRBV5-1 and J usage is TRBJ2-3; 11 bases map to TRBD2. This CDR3 comprises 16 residues. V gave up 4 bases and J gave up 6 bases; unmatched junction bases: 10. CDR1 is SGHRS and CDR2 is YFSETQ in the germline V gene.

J is TRBJ2-7 and V is TRBV13; 13 bases fit TRBD2. This CDR3 has 16 residues. With 5 bases clipped from V and 1 base from J, the junction kept 5 bases outside the gene matches. Per the germline V gene, CDR1 is PRHDT and CDR2 is FYEKMQ (reference sequence). The CDR3 region is CASSTWTSGGSYEQYF. The CDR3 coding sequence is TGTGCCAGCAGCACCTGGACTAGCGGGGGATCCTACGAGCAGTACTTC.

V and J are TRBV29-1 and TRBJ2-3; D is unclear. The CDR3 has 13 residues. CDR1 SQVTM and CDR2 ANQGSEA come from the germline V gene. V lost 6 bases and J 4 bases, leaving 14 bases between the germline ends. CDR3 bases: TGCAGCGTGCCCATCGGCGGCGCAGATACGCAGTATTTT. It encodes CSVPIGGADTQYF.

The rearrangement links TRBV4-3 to TRBJ1-1; tentative D call: TRBD1 (5 bases). V was cut by 3 bases and J by 3 bases, with 17 bases left in between. CDR1 and CDR2 (germline): LGHNA, YSLEER. This CDR3 region has 16 residues. CDR3 sequence (DNA): TGCGCCAGCAGCCACAACGCAGGGCCGACGTACACTGAAGCTTTCTTT. It yields the protein CASSHNAGPTYTEAFF.

J is TRBJ2-1 and V is TRBV9; 8 nucleotides agree with TRBD2. Germline CDR1 and CDR2: SGDLS and YYNGEE. Germline trimming cut 2 bases from V and 4 bases from J; bases unmatched to any gene: 5. CDR3 length equals 15 residues. The CDR3 region is CASSVGLERYNEQFF. The CDR3 nucleotides are TGTGCCAGCAGCGTGGGACTAGAGCGATACAATGAGCAGTTCTTC.

The chain has TRBV10-2 and TRBJ2-7; possible D gene TRBD1, 6 bases. This CDR3 has 15 amino acids. Trimming removed 4 bases from V and 3 bases from J, with 16 bases in between. CDR1 and CDR2 from the germline V gene are WSHSY and SAAADI. The CDR3 protein is CASSGPSQGHYEQYF. The CDR3 DNA sequence: TGCGCCAGCAGTGGGCCCTCACAGGGTCACTACGAGCAGTACTTC.

This clone was detected only a few times. The chain recombines TRBV7-2 with TRBJ2-5; 9 bases are a match to TRBD1. This CDR3 region has 15 residues. The V gene end was trimmed by 3 bases and the J gene end by 0 bases; junction bases not matched to a gene: 2. The V gene's germline CDR1 is SGHTA and CDR2 FQGNSA. The chain's CDR3 is CASSFGQGYQETQYF. CDR3 nucleotides: TGTGCCAGCAGCTTCGGACAGGGGTACCAAGAGACCCAGTACTTC.

The chain recombines TRBV7-9 with TRBJ2-7; D may be TRBD2 (6 bases). V lost 8 bases and J 2 bases, leaving 13 bases between the germline ends. Germline lookup yields CDR1 SEHNR and CDR2 FQNEAQ (reference sequence). The CDR3 runs to 13 residues. The CDR3 DNA sequence: TGTGCCAGCGGCCTCCGCGGGGCCTACGAGCAGTACTTC. This translates into CASGLRGAYEQYF.

The chain recombines TRBV29-1 with TRBJ2-1, with D perhaps TRBD2 (6 bases). CDR1 SQVTM and CDR2 ANQGSEA come from the germline V gene. The length of the CDR3 is 14 residues. Trimming removed 5 bases at V and 4 bases at J, with 15 bases between. The CDR3 sequence is CSVWAGTQYNEQFF. CDR3 in DNA: TGCAGCGTTTGGGCCGGGACTCAATACAATGAGCAGTTCTTC.

The rearrangement uses TRBV5-1 and TRBJ2-4; a possible D gene is TRBD2 (6 bases). Between the trimmed V and J ends, which lost 0 bases and 2 bases, there was a span of 15 bases. This CDR3 has 17 amino acids. CDR1 SGHRS and CDR2 YFSETQ come from the germline V gene. The CDR3 is CASSLEGLEGSKNIQYF. The CDR3 coding sequence is TGCGCCAGCAGCTTGGAAGGCCTGGAGGGGTCCAAAAACATTCAGTACTTC.